Shown below are 11 T cell receptor beta chains from a single sample sequenced in a study of T-cell memory formation after mild COVID-19. One entry per CDR3 protein, called by TCRdb with MiXCR from the 5' RACE reads. The sample records about 150,000 distinct CDR3 sequences, roughly 13% being singletons. Sequenced: PBMCs or a T cell subset sorted from them (not recorded which). Receptor source: a man aged 18-30 years who had mild COVID-19 (a few samples of this study predate the infection). Cell type and time point are not known.

This clonotype occurred many times. The chain employs TRBV7-2 and TRBJ2-5, with a possible D match to TRBD2 (7 bases). V lost 5 bases to trimming and J lost 4 bases, with 14 bases between them. Germline-derived CDR1 and CDR2 are SGHTA and FQGNSA. The CDR3 consists of 14 residues. The CDR3: CASSTWGGGETQYF. In DNA form, the CDR3 reads TGTGCCAGCAGCACCTGGGGGGGCGGAGAGACCCAGTACTTC.

The gene calls are TRBV7-2 and TRBJ2-3; 8 bases are shared with TRBD1. CDR3 size: 14 residues. V shed 4 bases, J shed 2 bases, and the junction held 2 bases outside the gene matches. The germline gives CDR1 SGHTA, CDR2 FQGNSA. The CDR3 loop reads CASSSTGATDTQYF. DNA for the CDR3: TGTGCCAGCAGCTCGACAGGGGCCACAGATACGCAGTATTTT.

The chain couples TRBV7-2 to TRBJ2-2; D is tentatively TRBD1 or TRBD2 (5 bases each). Between the trimmed V and J ends, which lost 6 bases and 5 bases, there was a span of 16 bases. CDR1 and CDR2 from the germline V gene are SGHTA and FQGNSA. This CDR3 has 15 amino acids. CDR3: CASSPGTWRTGELFF. DNA of the CDR3: TGTGCCAGCAGTCCGGGGACCTGGAGGACCGGGGAGCTGTTTTTT.

J is TRBJ1-1 and V is TRBV7-2, with D uncertain. Deletions cut 8 bases from V and 11 bases from J, with 12 bases between. This CDR3 comprises 10 residues. CDR1 and CDR2 from the germline V gene are SGHTA and FQGNSA. DNA of the CDR3: TGTGCCAGCGGGCGGTTGGGGGCTTTCTTT. Residues: CASGRLGAFF.

This clonotype occurred a few times. This chain links TRBV3-1 with TRBJ2-3, with TRBD1 as a possible D gene (7 bases). The ends were cut back, 4 bases at V and 6 bases at J, with 11 bases in the middle. Germline values: CDR1 LGHDT, CDR2 YNNKEL (reference sequence). CDR3 length equals 13 residues. The CDR3 spells CASSLRGEDTQYF. For the CDR3, the DNA is TGTGCCAGCAGCCTCAGGGGGGAGGATACGCAGTATTTT.

This clonotype was picked up a small number of times. V is TRBV12-3 or TRBV12-4 and J is TRBJ1-5; tentative D call: TRBD1 (6 bases). V lost 5 bases and J lost 4, with 18 bases in between. The CDR3 contains 16 residues. The CDR3 sequence: CASSPKTGRGNQPQHF. The DNA of the CDR3 is TGTGCCAGCAGTCCCAAGACAGGTAGGGGAAATCAGCCCCAGCATTTT.

This clonotype was counted between two and nine times. CDR3: CASSERAGEETQYF. CDR3 nucleotides: TGTGCCAGCAGTGAAAGGGCAGGGGAGGAGACCCAGTACTTC. This chain joins TRBV2 and TRBJ2-5; the D gene is possibly TRBD1 (6 bases). Trimming took 2 bases from V and 5 from J, leaving 12 bases between them. Per germline, CDR1 SNHLY and CDR2 FYNNEI. The CDR3 sequence is 14 residues long. Filled out from reference TRBV2 and TRBJ2-5, the complete variable domain reads EPEVTQTPSHQVTQMGQEVILRCVPISNHLYFYWYRQILGQKVEFLVSFYNNEISEKSEIFDDQFSVERPDGSNFTLKIRSTKLEDSAMYFCASSERAGEETQYFGPGTRLLVL.

In its sample, this clonotype was seen once. The gene calls are TRBV9 and TRBJ1-3; D is possibly TRBD1 (5 bases). This CDR3 contains 18 residues. Between the trimmed V and J ends, which lost 5 bases and 0 bases, there was a span of 21 bases. Germline assignment: CDR1 SGDLS and CDR2 YYNGEE. The chain's CDR3 is CASREIGTPDDSGNTIYF. CDR3 bases: TGTGCCAGCAGAGAGATCGGGACCCCAGATGACTCTGGAAACACCATATATTTT.

There are a few counts of this clonotype. This sequence joins TRBV11-2 and TRBJ2-4; no clear D. Per the germline V gene, CDR1 is SGHAT and CDR2 is FQNNGV. The CDR3 has 15 amino acids. Trimming shortened V by 3 bases and J by 4 bases, and 13 bases separated the two germline ends. In DNA form, the CDR3 reads TGTGCCAGCAGCTTCCGAGGATTCGGGAAAAACATTCAGTACTTC. It codes for CASSFRGFGKNIQYF.

The rearrangement joins TRBV5-5 to TRBJ2-7; 7 bases agree with TRBD1. This CDR3 is 14 amino acids long. CDR1 SGHKS and CDR2 YYEKEE come from the germline V gene (reference sequence). V gave up 0 bases and J gave up 5 bases; unmatched junction bases: 5. The chain's CDR3 is CASSLDRGVNEQYV. As DNA, the CDR3 is TGTGCCAGCAGCTTGGACAGGGGCGTGAACGAGCAGTACGTC.

The genes are TRBV4-3 and TRBJ1-3; D remains unclear. V dropped 1 base and J dropped 3 bases, with 13 bases sitting between them. The CDR3 is made up of 16 amino acids. Germline V CDR1 and CDR2: LGHNA, YSLEER. The CDR3 bases are TGCGCCAGCAGCCAAGGATACAAAGGAGGTGGAAACACCATATATTTT. Residues: CASSQGYKGGGNTIYF.